Presented here are 26 T cell receptor beta chains from one specimen sequenced in a study of T cells expressing NK-cell markers. Reprocessing the 5' RACE reads, TCRdb reports a single entry for every CDR3 protein and omits DNA. The sample table sets out about 180,000 distinct CDR3 sequences. Sequencing input: blood T cells: a sorted CD56 or NKG2C T cell subset, CD4+ or CD8+ T cells, or bulk PBMC T cells (not recorded which). The receptors here all came from a woman between 18 and 75 years old in good health.

The chain links TRBV27 to TRBJ1-1; TCRdb proposes TRBD1, but this gene call is untestable without DNA. Germline loops: CDR1 MNHEY, CDR2 SMNVEV (reference sequence). This CDR3 has 16 amino acids. CDR3 sequence reads: CASSLTPGTGNTEAFF.

The V call is TRBV12-3 or TRBV12-4, the J call TRBJ1-1. The CDR3 sequence is 15 residues long. CDR3 sequence reads: CASSPRDREATEAFF.

The chain combines TRBV2 with TRBJ1-1; TCRdb picks TRBD1, but there is no DNA to check that call. The CDR3 spans 13 residues. Germline V lookup: CDR1 SNHLY, CDR2 FYNNEI. The CDR3 is CASNSDRGTEAFF.

V is TRBV4-2 and J is TRBJ1-2. CDR3 size: 17 residues. Per germline, CDR1 LGHNA and CDR2 YNFKEQ. The CDR3 loop reads CASSQETRGQTMGGYTF.

The chain couples TRBV12-3 or TRBV12-4 to TRBJ2-4; TCRdb proposes TRBD1, but this gene call is untestable without DNA. The CDR3 contains 15 residues. This CDR3 is CASSLGRGLWNIQYF.

CDR3 in amino acids: CASSRGVSSLQETQYF. The gene calls are TRBV5-1 and TRBJ2-5; TCRdb proposes TRBD2, but this gene call is untestable without DNA. The germline gives CDR1 SGHRS, CDR2 YFSETQ. The CDR3 sequence is 16 residues long.

The gene calls are TRBV6-5 and TRBJ1-1; TCRdb's assignment of TRBD1 cannot be checked, as there is no DNA. Germline-derived CDR1 and CDR2 are MNHEY and SVGAGI. CDR3 length equals 15 residues. The CDR3 sequence: CASSYQQTAQGKAFF.

This clonotype is labeled medium-sized based on frequency. The CDR3 loop is CASSLRTGNTGELFF. The chain recombines TRBV5-1 with TRBJ2-2; TCRdb calls TRBD1, which cannot be checked without DNA. The germline V gene encodes CDR1 SGHRS and CDR2 YFSETQ. CDR3 length equals 15 residues.

V is TRBV20-1 and J is TRBJ2-1; there is no DNA to check the TCRdb D call of TRBD1. The CDR3 covers 15 residues. Germline values: CDR1 DFQATT, CDR2 SNEGSKA (reference sequence). CDR3 region: CSASTGTGDYNEQFF.

J is TRBJ2-1 and V is TRBV10-2. Germline V gene sequence: CDR1 WSHSY, CDR2 SAAADI. This CDR3 contains 14 residues. The CDR3 loop reads CASKKDRSYNEQFF.

The chain is built from TRBV12-3 or TRBV12-4 and TRBJ2-1; TCRdb's D call of TRBD2 is untestable without DNA. The CDR3 sequence is 15 residues long. The CDR3 protein is CASSLDLTGLGGGFF.

The chain joins TRBV28 to TRBJ2-7. CDR3 length: 16 residues. Germline V gene data show CDR1 as MDHEN and CDR2 as SYDVKM. CDR3 sequence reads: CASSPNGVIAAYEQYF.

This rearrangement joins TRBV11-2 to TRBJ2-1; the D call of TRBD2 rests on TCRdb alone, since no DNA is present to check it. The CDR3 loop spans 16 amino acids. Germline lookup yields CDR1 SGHAT and CDR2 FQNNGV. The CDR3 here is CASSLKASGRHHEQFF.

The chain has TRBV7-2 and TRBJ2-7; the D call from TCRdb, TRBD2, cannot be confirmed without DNA. The CDR3 loop spans 14 amino acids. Per germline, CDR1 SGHTA and CDR2 FQGNSA. The CDR3 reads CASTLGSGGYEQYF.

V gene TRBV6-5 combines with J gene TRBJ2-7; TCRdb gives TRBD2 as the D gene, but with no DNA this cannot be confirmed. The germline V gene has CDR1 MNHEY and CDR2 SVGAGI. This CDR3 is 17 amino acids long. Here the CDR3 reads CASSYSPWTGNSYEQYF.

This chain joins TRBV11-2 and TRBJ2-1; TCRdb's assignment of TRBD1 cannot be checked, as there is no DNA. Germline V gene sequence: CDR1 SGHAT, CDR2 FQNNGV. The CDR3 covers 15 residues. The CDR3 sequence is CASSLTRGPWNEQFF. Filled out from reference TRBV11-2 and TRBJ2-1, the complete variable domain reads EAGVAQSPRYKIIEKRQSVAFWCNPISGHATLYWYQQILGQGPKLLIQFQNNGVVDDSQLPKDRFSAERLKGVDSTLKIQPAKLEDSAVYLCASSLTRGPWNEQFFGPGTRLTVL.

The chain carries TRBV27 and TRBJ2-7; the TCRdb D gene call, TRBD1, has no DNA to confirm it. Germline V gene data show CDR1 as MNHEY and CDR2 as SMNVEV (reference sequence). This CDR3 is built from 15 residues. The CDR3 protein is CASTSGRRGFYEQYF.

The rearrangement links TRBV2 to TRBJ2-2; the D call of TRBD2 rests on TCRdb alone, since no DNA is present to check it. The CDR3 extends over 15 amino acids. Germline V CDR1 and CDR2: SNHLY, FYNNEI. The CDR3 protein is CASRGTSGNTGELFF.

The chain is built from TRBV7-9 and TRBJ2-3; without DNA, the TCRdb call of TRBD1 cannot be checked. Germline-derived CDR1 and CDR2 are SEHNR and FQNEAQ (reference sequence). The CDR3 extends over 16 amino acids. This chain's CDR3 is CASSLGTGGSTDTQYF.

V usage is TRBV12-3 or TRBV12-4 and J usage is TRBJ2-7; TCRdb's D call of TRBD1 is untestable without DNA. This CDR3 contains 16 residues. The CDR3 loop reads CASSLGARGTPYEQYF.

The chain carries TRBV27 and TRBJ1-4; the TCRdb D gene call, TRBD1, has no DNA to confirm it. Germline CDR1 and CDR2: MNHEY and SMNVEV (reference sequence). CDR3 size: 15 residues. This CDR3 reads CASSSLRGPREKLFF.

The chain links TRBV12-3 or TRBV12-4 to TRBJ2-3; without DNA, the TCRdb call of TRBD1 cannot be checked. CDR3 length equals 14 residues. The CDR3 is CASSFLGATDTQYF.

The chain links TRBV2 to TRBJ2-5; TCRdb's D call, TRBD1, is unchecked because there is no DNA. The CDR3 runs 12 residues. Germline V gene lookup returns CDR1 SNHLY and CDR2 FYNNEI. CDR3 amino acids: CASNTGAETQYF.

V and J are TRBV20-1 and TRBJ2-3; TCRdb's D call of TRBD1 is untestable without DNA. The CDR3 sequence is 15 residues long. Germline values: CDR1 DFQATT, CDR2 SNEGSKA (reference sequence). CDR3 amino acids: CSARDGEGGTDTQYF.

The gene calls are TRBV20-1 and TRBJ1-1; the TRBD1 assignment by TCRdb is unverifiable without DNA. The germline V gene has CDR1 DFQATT and CDR2 SNEGSKA (reference sequence). The CDR3 spans 14 residues. The chain's CDR3 is CSARQGVRGTEAFF.

V usage is TRBV27 and J usage is TRBJ1-2; without DNA, the TCRdb call of TRBD1 cannot be checked. CDR3 length: 14 amino acids. Germline lookup yields CDR1 MNHEY and CDR2 SMNVEV (reference sequence). This CDR3 is CASTPTGYNYGYTF.